This T cell receptor (beta chain) was sequenced in a study of T cell responses to AZD1222 COVID-19 vaccine. The CDR3 is 14 amino acids. J lost 4 bases, V lost 8 bases, and 5 bases had no gene match. Germline CDR1 reads MNHEY; CDR2 reads SVGAGI. Measured with immunoSEQ multiplex PCR; TCRdb has only the in-frame clones, and not every one. This table holds around 140,000 clones, about 91% found once. Samples with a second dose at about 4 or about 12 weeks were pooled together. This clonotype was obtained from an adult who received the AZD1222 COVID-19 vaccine. The sequences come from peripheral blood, collected 28 days after the second AZD1222 dose. V gene TRBV6-5 combines with J gene TRBJ1-2; 12 nucleotides agree with TRBD1. CDR3 loop: CASDPGQGAYGYTF. Here the CDR3 DNA reads TGTGCCAGCGATCCGGGACAGGGGGCCTATGGCTACACCTTC.